Sequencing of this T cell receptor beta chain was carried out in a study of shared clonotypes between healthy human individuals. Approximately 220 ng DNA, around 30,000 T cell genomes, went into each sorted-subset replicate PCR. Produced via immunoSEQ multiplex PCR; TCRdb's table is partial and in-frame only. The sample holds 2 million to 2.5 million clones, 90% to 95% seen once. CDR1 is SGHVS, CDR2 FQNEAQ, per germline. V lost 5 bases and J lost 4, with 26 bases in between. The CDR3 spans 19 residues. The receptor was derived from a man aged 18 to 29 in good health. Some clones in this sample may be carry-over from other donors' samples. The chain uses TRBV7-8 and TRBJ2-2, with D tentatively TRBD2 (7 bases). The sample consisted of naive CD4+ T cells from PBMCs. Described subset: CD45RA+ positively selected. The CDR3 nucleotides read TGTGCCAGCAGCCCGACTCACAGGGAGGCGGGAGTAAGCACCGGGGAGCTGTTTTTT. Translating gives CASSPTHREAGVSTGELFF.